This TCR beta chain was sequenced for a study of T cell responses to AZD1222 COVID-19 vaccine. At the level of the study: Pooling covered second doses at about 4 or about 12 weeks.

Libraries were prepared by immunoSEQ multiplex PCR; TCRdb keeps only in-frame clonotypes and omits some of them. The sample holds tens of thousands of clones, roughly 85% seen once. This CDR3 is built from 16 residues. V lost 8 bases to trimming and J lost 0 bases, with 19 bases between them. Germline V CDR1 and CDR2: ENHRY, SYGVKD. Concerning this clone itself: Its target is unknown.

General study points: The donor group comprised mostly white British people and more females; the analysis possibly underestimated clonal diversity. Just a handful of AZD1222 recipients were seropositive at baseline.

The origin of this receptor is an adult in good health. Sequences were derived from peripheral blood, sampled on day 0 of AZD1222 vaccination. The V and J genes are TRBV10-3 and TRBJ1-2; D might be TRBD1 (5 bases). Here the CDR3 DNA reads TGTGCCATCGGAATCCAAACCTCGACAGCTAACTATGGCTACACCTTC. Its protein product is CAIGIQTSTANYGYTF.